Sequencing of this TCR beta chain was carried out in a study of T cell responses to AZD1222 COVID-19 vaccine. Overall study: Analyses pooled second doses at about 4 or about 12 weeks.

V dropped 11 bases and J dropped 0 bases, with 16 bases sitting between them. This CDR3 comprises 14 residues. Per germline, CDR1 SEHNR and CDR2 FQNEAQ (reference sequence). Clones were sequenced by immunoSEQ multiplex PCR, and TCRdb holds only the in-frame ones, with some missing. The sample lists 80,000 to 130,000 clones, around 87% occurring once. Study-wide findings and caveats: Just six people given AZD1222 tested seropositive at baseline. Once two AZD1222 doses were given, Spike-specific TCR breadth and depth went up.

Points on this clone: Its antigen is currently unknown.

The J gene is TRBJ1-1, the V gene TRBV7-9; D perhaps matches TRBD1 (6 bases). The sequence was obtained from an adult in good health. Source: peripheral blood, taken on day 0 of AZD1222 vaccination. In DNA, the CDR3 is TGTGCCGCGCGTCCAACAGGGCTGAACACTGAAGCTTTCTTT. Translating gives CAARPTGLNTEAFF.